The 22 T cell receptor beta chains below come from one sample, sequenced in a study of T cell responses to AZD1222 COVID-19 vaccine. TCRdb's table, derived via immunoSEQ multiplex PCR, lists solely in-frame clones and lacks some. The sample gives approximately 160,000 clones, about nine tenths of which show up once; roughly 1.6% is in the top ten. This material consisted of peripheral blood, taken on day 0 of AZD1222 vaccination. These receptors all stem from an adult in good health.

The CDR3 sequence is CASILTGTGYNRQFF. The CDR3 DNA reads TGTGCCAGCATCCTAACCGGGACAGGGTATAATAGGCAGTTCTTC. The chain uses TRBV28 and TRBJ2-1; 9 bases fit TRBD1. This CDR3 is built from 15 residues. The V and J ends lost 7 bases and 12 bases, in that order; junction bases with no gene match: 16. Germline values: CDR1 MDHEN, CDR2 SYDVKM.

This clone has only one observation. The chain combines TRBV7-9 with TRBJ1-3, with no clear D. From germline, CDR1 is SEHNR and CDR2 FQNEAQ (reference sequence). The CDR3 consists of 15 residues. V was clipped by 2 bases and J by 0 bases, with 8 bases between them. The CDR3 bases are TGTGCCAGCAGCTTATTTGGGGTCTCTGGAAACACCATATATTTT. Amino acid sequence: CASSLFGVSGNTIYF.

The J gene is TRBJ1-2, the V gene TRBV28; possible D gene TRBD1, 5 bases. The germline V gene encodes CDR1 MDHEN and CDR2 SYDVKM. V was pared by 8 bases and J by 2 bases, with 15 bases between. The CDR3 is made up of 14 amino acids. For the CDR3, the DNA is TGTGCCAGCGGACGAGGTTGGGGGAACTATGGCTACACCTTC. Protein sequence: CASGRGWGNYGYTF.

The genes are TRBV18 and TRBJ1-2; maybe TRBD1 (5 bases). Trimming left V 2 bases short and J 3 bases short, with 13 bases between. This CDR3 spans 15 amino acids. The germline V gene encodes CDR1 KGHSH and CDR2 LQKENI. CDR3 residues: CASSPNGRVDYGYTF. In nucleotides, the CDR3 is TGTGCCAGCTCACCAAATGGCAGGGTGGACTATGGCTACACCTTC.

V usage is TRBV5-8 and J usage is TRBJ2-3, with TRBD2 matching 9 bases. This CDR3 has 15 residues. The germline CDR1 and CDR2 sequences are SGHTS and YDEGEE. The junction had 11 bases not matched to a gene; V was cut back by 4 bases and J by 8 bases. Here the CDR3 DNA reads TGTGCCAGCAGCCCGCGGGGGGGCGGGTATAGTACGCAGTATTTT. Its protein product is CASSPRGGGYSTQYF. Full variable domain (remainder filled in from reference TRBV5-8 and TRBJ2-3): EAGVTQSPTHLIKTRGQQATLRCSPISGHTSVYWYQQALGLGLQFLLWYDEGEERNRGNFPPRFSGRQFPNYSSELNVNALELEDSALYLCASSPRGGGYSTQYFGPGTRLTVL.

The chain links TRBV27 to TRBJ1-5; the D gene is possibly TRBD1 (6 bases). V was pared by 2 bases and J by 1 base, with 9 bases between. The CDR3 covers 15 residues. Germline loops: CDR1 MNHEY, CDR2 SMNVEV (reference sequence). The CDR3 sequence is CASSLGGGSNQPQHF. CDR3 DNA: TGTGCCAGCAGTTTAGGGGGCGGGAGCAATCAGCCCCAGCATTTT.

The V and J genes are TRBV5-1 and TRBJ2-3; 11 nucleotides agree with TRBD2. This CDR3 is built from 18 residues. Unmatched junction bases numbered 9, after V lost 0 bases and J lost 3 bases. Germline loops: CDR1 SGHRS, CDR2 YFSETQ. The chain's CDR3 is CASSLGLAGGKGTDTQYF. The DNA for the CDR3 is TGCGCCAGCAGCTTGGGGCTAGCGGGGGGCAAGGGGACAGATACGCAGTATTTT.

The genes are TRBV27 and TRBJ2-1, with TRBD1 matching 12 bases. CDR3 length: 16 amino acids. The germline V gene encodes CDR1 MNHEY and CDR2 SMNVEV (reference sequence). V shed 3 bases, J shed 9 bases, and the junction held 9 bases outside the gene matches. CDR3: CASSFLPGQGASEQFF. The CDR3 coding sequence is TGTGCCAGCAGTTTCCTTCCGGGACAGGGGGCCAGTGAGCAGTTCTTC.

The gene calls are TRBV24-1 and TRBJ1-3, with TRBD1 identical over 8 bases. This CDR3 contains 14 residues. With V trimmed by 5 bases and J by 4 bases, 3 bases remained unmatched. Germline CDR1 KGHDR, CDR2 SFDVKD. CDR3 sequence (DNA): TGTGCCACCAGTGCGGACAGGGAAGGAAACACCATATATTTT. Protein: CATSADREGNTIYF.

The chain recombines TRBV19 with TRBJ2-5; TRBD1 matches at 11 bases. Germline V gives CDR1 LNHDA, CDR2 SQIVND (reference sequence). This CDR3 contains 15 residues. The J segment lost 5 bases and the V segment lost 6 bases, leaving 8 bases of the junction unmatched. The CDR3 coding sequence is TGTGCCAGTAGCCGGGACAGGGGGGAATGGGAGACCCAGTACTTC. This gives the protein CASSRDRGEWETQYF.

V gene TRBV27 combines with J gene TRBJ2-5; 8 bases are a match to TRBD2. The junction had 8 bases not matched to a gene; V was cut back by 0 bases and J by 2 bases. Germline CDR1 is MNHEY and CDR2 is SMNVEV (reference sequence). The length of the CDR3 is 17 residues. In nucleotides, the CDR3 is TGTGCCAGCAGTTTATCGGTCGGCGGGGGGATACAAGAGACCCAGTACTTC. Its translation: CASSLSVGGGIQETQYF.

The rearrangement joins TRBV7-5 to TRBJ2-1; TRBD1, the table's D call, lacks a check against the DNA. TRBV7-5 constitutes a pseudogene. The CDR3 is made up of 15 amino acids. CDR3 amino acids: CARSLGDRARDEQFF. CDR3 sequence (DNA): TGTGCCAGAAGCTTAGGGGACAGGGCTAGGGATGAGCAGTTCTTC.

This chain joins TRBV6-5 and TRBJ1-6, with D hard to call. The CDR3 extends over 13 amino acids. Per the germline V gene, CDR1 is MNHEY and CDR2 is SVGAGI. V was clipped by 2 bases and J by 6 bases, with 5 bases between them. The DNA of the CDR3 is TGTGCCAGCAGTTACGGCCCTAATTCACCCCTCCACTTT. Translation: CASSYGPNSPLHF.

In this sample, this clone turned up a few times. V and J are TRBV7-9 and TRBJ2-3; 14 positions agree with TRBD2. The CDR3 runs to 16 residues. Trimming cost V 6 bases and J 7 bases; bases outside gene matches: 9. Germline lookup yields CDR1 SEHNR and CDR2 FQNEAQ (reference sequence). The CDR3 sequence: CASSPRLAGGLNTQYF. For the CDR3, the DNA is TGTGCCAGCAGTCCCCGACTAGCGGGGGGGCTGAATACGCAGTATTTT.

This chain joins TRBV19 and TRBJ1-1; possibly TRBD1 for D (6 bases). The V gene's germline CDR1 is LNHDA and CDR2 SQIVND (reference sequence). V gave up 9 bases and J gave up 2 bases, with 16 bases separating them. The CDR3 extends over 14 amino acids. CDR3 region: CASTQGLQNTEAFF. The CDR3, as DNA: TGTGCCAGCACACAGGGTTTGCAAAACACTGAAGCTTTCTTT. Supplemented by reference TRBV19 and TRBJ1-1, the full variable domain reads DGGITQSPKYLFRKEGQNVTLSCEQNLNHDAMYWYRQDPGQGLRLIYYSQIVNDFQKGDIAEGYSVSREKKESFPLTVTSAQKNPTAFYLCASTQGLQNTEAFFGQGTRLTVV.

The gene calls are TRBV2 and TRBJ1-6; a possible D gene is TRBD1 (5 bases). From germline, CDR1 is SNHLY and CDR2 FYNNEI. CDR3 length equals 18 residues. The germline V and J ends were trimmed by 4 bases and 3 bases, with 19 bases remaining between them. CDR3 nucleotide sequence: TGTGCCAGCAGTGTCCCCCCAGGAGGGAGGGGCTATAATTCACCCCTCCACTTT. Amino acids: CASSVPPGGRGYNSPLHF.

The rearrangement links TRBV4-1 to TRBJ1-4; D is perhaps TRBD1 (5 bases). Trimming removed 1 base at V and 5 bases at J, with 14 bases between. Germline assignment: CDR1 MGHRA and CDR2 YSYEKL. CDR3 length equals 16 residues. CDR3 loop: CASSQVGGTENEKLFF. The CDR3 region has the DNA TGCGCCAGCAGCCAAGTGGGCGGGACGGAGAATGAAAAACTGTTTTTT.

The chain uses TRBV12-5 and TRBJ1-4; the match to TRBD1 covers 10 bases. Trimming took 7 bases from V and 8 from J; bases not matched to a gene: 7. The CDR3 has 14 amino acids. The germline CDR1 and CDR2 sequences are LGHNT and FRNRAP. The CDR3 nucleotides read TGTGCTAGTGCCCCTGAGGACAGGGGGGAAAAACTGTTTTTT. Its translation is CASAPEDRGEKLFF.

This sequence joins TRBV6-5 and TRBJ1-4, with a weak D call TRBD1 (6 bases). CDR1 MNHEY and CDR2 SVGAGI come from the germline V gene. This CDR3 has 16 residues. V was pared by 0 bases and J by 10 bases, with 18 bases between. Written as DNA, the CDR3 is TGTGCCAGCAGTTACTCGAAAAAACAGGGTGGGGCAAAACTGTTTTTT. It specifies CASSYSKKQGGAKLFF.

V gene TRBV14 combines with J gene TRBJ2-2, with D possibly TRBD2 on 5 matching bases. V lost 4 bases and J lost 6, with 9 bases in between. The germline CDR1 and CDR2 sequences are SGHDN and FVKESK. The CDR3 sequence is 13 residues long. The CDR3: CASSLSGAGELFF. In DNA form, the CDR3 reads TGTGCCAGCAGCCTGAGCGGTGCCGGGGAGCTGTTTTTT.

The chain carries TRBV7-2 and TRBJ2-7; 11 positions match TRBD1. Germline CDR1 and CDR2: SGHTA and FQGNSA. The V and J ends lost 5 bases and 6 bases, in that order; junction bases with no gene match: 6. The length of the CDR3 is 14 residues. CDR3 sequence: CASSPGQGAIEQYF. In nucleotides, the CDR3 is TGTGCCAGCAGCCCTGGACAGGGGGCCATCGAGCAGTACTTC.

This rearrangement joins TRBV28 to TRBJ1-5; TRBD1 might be the D (6 bases). Germline CDR1 and CDR2: MDHEN and SYDVKM. CDR3 length: 13 amino acids. Trimming removed 6 bases from V and 9 bases from J, with 15 bases in between. CDR3 bases: TGTGCCAGCAGCCCAGACAGGTTTTGGCCCCAGCATTTT. Protein: CASSPDRFWPQHF.